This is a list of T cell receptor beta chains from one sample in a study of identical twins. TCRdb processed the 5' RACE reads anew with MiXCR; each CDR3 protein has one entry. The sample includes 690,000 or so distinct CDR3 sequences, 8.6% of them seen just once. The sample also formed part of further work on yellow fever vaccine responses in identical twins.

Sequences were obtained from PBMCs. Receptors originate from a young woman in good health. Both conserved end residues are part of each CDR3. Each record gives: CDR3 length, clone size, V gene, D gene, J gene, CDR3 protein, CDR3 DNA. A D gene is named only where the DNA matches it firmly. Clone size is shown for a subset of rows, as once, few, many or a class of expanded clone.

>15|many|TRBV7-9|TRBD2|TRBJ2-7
CASSHRWGEGYEQYF
TGTGCCAGCAGCCATCGTTGGGGGGAGGGATACGAGCAGTACTTC
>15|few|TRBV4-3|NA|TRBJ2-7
CASSQDADRYYEQYF
TGCGCCAGCAGCCAGGATGCAGACAGATACTACGAGCAGTACTTC
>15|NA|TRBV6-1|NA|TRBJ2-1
CASSEEGTRENEQFF
TGTGCCAGCAGTGAGGAAGGGACAAGGGAGAATGAGCAGTTCTTC
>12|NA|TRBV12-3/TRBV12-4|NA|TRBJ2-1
CASQPSGAVQFF
TGTGCCAGCCAGCCCTCGGGGGCGGTGCAGTTCTTC
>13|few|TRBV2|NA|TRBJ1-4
CAGRTAANEKLFF
TGTGCCGGGCGGACAGCTGCTAATGAAAAACTGTTTTTT
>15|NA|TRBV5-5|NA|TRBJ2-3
CASSLGPVKADTQYF
TGTGCCAGCAGCTTGGGACCAGTAAAGGCAGATACGCAGTATTTT
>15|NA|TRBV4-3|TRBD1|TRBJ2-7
CASSQDSGGLNEQYF
TGCGCCAGCAGCCAAGATTCAGGGGGCCTCAACGAGCAGTACTTC
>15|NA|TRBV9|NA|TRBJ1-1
CASSVGTAMNTEAFF
TGTGCCAGCAGCGTAGGGACAGCGATGAACACTGAAGCTTTCTTT
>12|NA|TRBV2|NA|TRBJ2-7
CASRDQGYEQYF
TGTGCCAGCAGGGACCAAGGCTACGAGCAGTACTTC
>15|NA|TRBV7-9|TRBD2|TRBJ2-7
CASQEWGGRAYEQYF
TGTGCCAGCCAGGAGTGGGGCGGGAGGGCCTACGAGCAGTACTTC
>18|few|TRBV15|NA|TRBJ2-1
CATSRGGAASSSYNEQFF
TGTGCCACCAGCAGAGGGGGGGCAGCGTCGAGCTCCTACAATGAGCAGTTCTTC
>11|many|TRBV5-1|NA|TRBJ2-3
CASSLQGGQYF
TGCGCCAGCAGCTTACAGGGTGGGCAGTATTTT
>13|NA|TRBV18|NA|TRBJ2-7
CATRRQGNDEQYF
TGTGCCACCCGGCGGCAGGGAAACGACGAGCAGTACTTC
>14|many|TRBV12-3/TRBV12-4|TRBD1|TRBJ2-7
CASSLATGTYEQYF
TGTGCCAGCAGTTTAGCGACAGGGACCTACGAGCAGTACTTC
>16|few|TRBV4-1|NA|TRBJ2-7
CASSQKSSVTKDEQYF
TGCGCCAGCAGCCAAAAGAGCTCCGTGACTAAGGACGAGCAGTACTTC
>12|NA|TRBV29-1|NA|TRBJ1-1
CSANRENTEAFF
TGCAGCGCAAACAGGGAGAACACTGAAGCTTTCTTT
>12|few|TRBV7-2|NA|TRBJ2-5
CASSLSAETQYF
TGTGCCAGCAGCTTAAGTGCGGAGACCCAGTACTTC